This TCR beta chain was recovered during a study of control samples from healthy donors and cancer patients (dated by TCRdb to 2020 to 2022). In regard to this clone: Its binding antigen is unknown. Per-base qualities were not stored, and no clone one base away is much larger.

Libraries were prepared through the immunoSEQ multiplex PCR assay. Here the immuneACCESS table is served through TCRdb, limited to in-frame sequences with V and J called. Missing clones are a known gap in these copies; in checked studies unresolved V genes cover under half, and the rest lacks a known reason. Here the sample has some 100,000 clones; more than 85% occur a single time. The biggest ten clones account for approximately 7.9% of the sample. V loses 3 bases, J loses 7 bases, and the germline ends lie 10 bases apart. From its cysteine to its phenylalanine, the CDR3 spans 13 amino acids. Left in the record is the CDR3 DNA by itself, 39 bases read in frame from the first base. CDR1 and CDR2 were assigned from the germline V gene as ENHRY and SYGVKD.

The source is a young man in good health. Recombination linked TRBV10-3 to TRBJ2-1; a confident D gene designation cannot be given. Sequencing was carried out using blood. The CDR3 region has the sequence CAISDLRANEQFF. The DNA sequence is TGTGCCATCAGTGATCTTCGGGCGAATGAGCAGTTCTTC.